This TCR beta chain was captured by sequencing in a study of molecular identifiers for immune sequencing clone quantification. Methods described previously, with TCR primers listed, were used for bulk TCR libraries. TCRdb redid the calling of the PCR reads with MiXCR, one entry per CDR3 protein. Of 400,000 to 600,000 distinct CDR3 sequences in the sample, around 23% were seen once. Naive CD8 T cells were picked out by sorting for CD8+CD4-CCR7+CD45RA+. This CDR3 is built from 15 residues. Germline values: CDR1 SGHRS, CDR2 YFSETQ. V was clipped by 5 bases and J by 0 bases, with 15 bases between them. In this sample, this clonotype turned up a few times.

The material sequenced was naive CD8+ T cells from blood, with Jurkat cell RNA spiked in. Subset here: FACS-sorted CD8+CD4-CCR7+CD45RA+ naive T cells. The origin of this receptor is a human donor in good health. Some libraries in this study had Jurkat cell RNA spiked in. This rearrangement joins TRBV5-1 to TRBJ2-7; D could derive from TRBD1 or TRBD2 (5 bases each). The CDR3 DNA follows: TGCGCCAGCAGACTCCGGGACGGAAGCTCCTACGAGCAGTACTTC. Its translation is CASRLRDGSSYEQYF.